The 5 T cell receptor beta chains given below trace back to one sample, sequenced in a study of T cells in localized non-small cell lung cancer. TCRdb's table, derived via immunoSEQ multiplex PCR, lists solely in-frame clones and lacks some. This sample yields approximately 3,100 clones, of which 25% to 30% are seen a single time; around 17% belongs to the top ten. Material: lung tumor tissue, obtained before any cancer treatment. Every receptor here comes from a man aged 40-75 years with stage III lung adenocarcinoma.

This chain links TRBV18 with TRBJ2-2; D call uncertain. There are 14 residues in the CDR3. Germline assignment: CDR1 KGHSH and CDR2 LQKENI. Deletions cut 2 bases from V and 7 bases from J, with 11 bases between. The CDR3 is CASSPEKAIGELFF. DNA for the CDR3: TGTGCCAGCTCACCAGAAAAGGCGATCGGGGAGCTGTTTTTT.

The chain couples TRBV29-1 to TRBJ1-2; unclear D gene. V was shortened by 0 bases and J by 7 bases, with 12 bases between the two germline ends. Germline V gene lookup returns CDR1 SQVTM and CDR2 ANQGSEA. This CDR3 contains 13 residues. CDR3 protein: CSVEDPGMGGYTF. The CDR3 DNA is TGCAGCGTTGAAGATCCAGGTATGGGTGGCTACACCTTC. The full variable domain, completed using reference TRBV29-1 and TRBJ1-2, is SAVISQKPSRDICQRGTSLTIQCQVDSQVTMMFWYRQQPGQSLTLIATANQGSEATYESGFVIDKFPISRPNLTFSTLTVSNMSPEDSSIYLCSVEDPGMGGYTFGSGTRLTVV.

Only a few counts were recorded for this clone. The chain carries TRBV28 and TRBJ1-2, with D possibly matching TRBD1 (5 bases). CDR3 length equals 13 residues. The V end lost 4 bases, the J end lost 6 bases, and 12 bases lay between the germline ends. CDR1 is MDHEN and CDR2 is SYDVKM in the germline V gene. CDR3: CASSSPGPHGYTF. The CDR3 nucleotides are TGTGCCAGCAGTTCTCCGGGACCCCATGGCTACACCTTC.

The chain is built from TRBV11-3 and TRBJ1-1; D is unclear. From germline, CDR1 is SGHNT and CDR2 YENEEA. The CDR3 is made up of 14 amino acids. V shed 4 bases and J shed 3 bases, with 12 bases lying between them. CDR3 coding DNA: TGTGCCAGCAGCTCGGCTGGCAGGTACACTGAAGCTTTCTTT. Residues: CASSSAGRYTEAFF.

This clone was recorded a few times. The CDR3 DNA is TGTGCCAGCTCACCAATCAAAGGAAGACCTGGGGCCAACGTCCTGACTTTC. The encoded protein is CASSPIKGRPGANVLTF. The V gene is TRBV18, the J gene TRBJ2-6, with D uncertain. The V gene's germline CDR1 is KGHSH and CDR2 LQKENI. The CDR3 is 17 residues long. V was shortened by 2 bases and J by 2 bases, with 13 bases between the two germline ends.